A selection of T cell receptor beta chains follows, all from one sample in a study of T cell repertoires in cytomegalovirus infection. Each CDR3 protein gets one entry after TCRdb re-called the reads with MiXCR. Found here are 300,000 to 400,000 distinct CDR3 sequences, around 29% of them singletons; the top ten hold around 20%. These receptors have no known antigen. The sample consisted of cultured PBMCs, taken from culture after CMV antigen stimulation. The receptor source for this set is a human donor in good health (CMV status not recorded). Some clones in this sample may be carry-over from other donors' samples. CDR3s include the opening cysteine and the closing phenylalanine or tryptophan. D genes are given only for firm matches. Rows give clone size only sometimes, using once, few, many, or a class for an expanded clone.

v_gene	d_gene	abundance	j_gene	CDR3aa	CDR3nt
TRBV7-2	TRBD1	many	TRBJ1-3	CASSAPGQSSTIYF	TGTGCCAGCAGCGCCCCGGGACAGAGTAGCACCATATATTTT
TRBV24-1	-	few	TRBJ2-2	CATMRSLSGNTGELFF	TGTGCCACCATGCGGTCTTTGTCAGGGAACACCGGGGAGCTGTTTTTT
TRBV27	-	-	TRBJ1-4	CASSPLGGAVEKLFF	TGTGCCAGCAGTCCTTTGGGGGGGGCGGTTGAAAAACTGTTTTTT
TRBV7-2	TRBD2	few	TRBJ2-7	CASSLQSGGRWQYF	TGTGCCAGCAGCTTGCAGTCGGGCGGGAGATGGCAGTACTTC
TRBV7-6	-	many	TRBJ1-5	CASSTGLWVNSNQPQHF	TGTGCCAGCAGCACGGGGTTGTGGGTTAATAGCAATCAGCCCCAGCATTTT
TRBV7-2	-	many	TRBJ2-1	CASSFGGAMDEQFF	TGTGCCAGCAGCTTTGGGGGGGCAATGGATGAGCAGTTCTTC
TRBV7-6	-	few	TRBJ1-2	CASSLSGPDGYTF	TGTGCCAGCAGCTTATCGGGCCCTGATGGCTACACCTTC
TRBV29-1	-	once	TRBJ1-2	CSVELAARRYGYTF	TGCAGCGTTGAACTAGCAGCCCGGCGGTATGGCTACACCTTC
TRBV27	-	few	TRBJ1-1	CASSTRQSQNTEAFF	TGTGCCAGCAGTACTAGACAGTCCCAGAACACTGAAGCTTTCTTT
TRBV6-5	-	few	TRBJ1-4	CASSPGGAAANEKLFF	TGTGCCAGCAGCCCCGGGGGGGCGGCGGCTAATGAAAAACTGTTTTTT
TRBV7-8	-	many	TRBJ1-2	CASSLQGSYGYTF	TGTGCCAGCAGCTTACAGGGAAGCTATGGCTACACCTTC
TRBV7-9	TRBD1	few	TRBJ1-1	CASSRAGTVTEAFF	TGTGCCAGCAGTCGAGCCGGGACAGTCACTGAAGCTTTCTTT
TRBV6-5	-	-	TRBJ2-7	CAISQGSSYEQYF	TGTGCCATCTCGCAGGGGTCCTCCTACGAGCAGTACTTC
TRBV11-1	-	many	TRBJ1-6	CASSLVDGDSPLHF	TGTGCCAGCAGCTTAGTGGACGGGGATTCACCCCTCCACTTT
TRBV11-2	TRBD2	-	TRBJ2-2	CASSSRGRASGRASTGELFF	TGTGCCAGCAGCAGTAGAGGACGGGCTAGCGGGAGGGCGAGCACCGGGGAGCTGTTTTTT
TRBV6-1	-	few	TRBJ2-3	CASSEARWKSLNTDTQYF	TGTGCCAGCAGTGAAGCGCGGTGGAAATCCCTCAACACAGATACGCAGTATTTT
TRBV7-6	-	-	TRBJ1-5	CASSLVQGEDQPQHF	TGTGCCAGCAGCTTAGTGCAGGGTGAAGATCAGCCCCAGCATTTT
TRBV20-1	-	-	TRBJ1-1	CSARGSGGTEAFF	TGCAGTGCTAGGGGGTCGGGGGGCACTGAAGCTTTCTTT
TRBV25-1	-	-	TRBJ1-6	CASSDLDKDNSPLHF	TGTGCCAGCAGTGATCTTGACAAGGATAATTCACCCCTCCACTTT
TRBV5-1	-	-	TRBJ1-1	CASSLSDSLSTEAFF	TGCGCCAGCAGCTTGAGCGACAGCCTCTCCACTGAAGCTTTCTTT
TRBV7-2	-	many	TRBJ2-7	CASSLPGKGYEQYF	TGTGCCAGCAGCTTACCGGGGAAAGGCTACGAGCAGTACTTC
TRBV7-6	-	-	TRBJ1-1	CASSPPVSAMNTEAFF	TGTGCCAGCAGCCCCCCCGTTTCTGCTATGAACACTGAAGCTTTCTTT
TRBV7-3	-	-	TRBJ1-2	CASSLDGKLGGYTF	TGTGCCAGCAGCTTAGACGGAAAACTCGGGGGCTACACCTTC
TRBV7-2	-	many	TRBJ1-2	CASSLEGRGPYGYTF	TGTGCCAGCAGCTTAGAGGGCAGGGGCCCCTATGGCTACACCTTC
TRBV23-1	-	many	TRBJ1-5	CASSQSRKPQHF	TGCGCCAGCAGTCAATCGAGAAAGCCCCAGCATTTT
TRBV12-3/TRBV12-4	-	-	TRBJ2-1	CASSWGTEYNEQFF	TGTGCCAGCAGTTGGGGGACCGAGTACAATGAGCAGTTCTTC
TRBV7-8	-	-	TRBJ2-5	CASSWDGRDQETQYF	TGTGCCAGCAGCTGGGACGGAAGGGACCAAGAGACCCAGTACTTC
TRBV28	TRBD2	few	TRBJ2-1	CASRLAGVARNEQFF	TGTGCCAGCAGACTAGCGGGAGTTGCCCGGAATGAGCAGTTCTTC
TRBV6-1	TRBD1	few	TRBJ1-5	CATLTGASNQPQHF	TGTGCCACCCTAACAGGGGCTAGCAATCAGCCCCAGCATTTT